This T cell receptor (beta chain) comes out of a study of T cell changes during pregnancy in multiple sclerosis. V was cut by 4 bases and J by 0 bases, with 10 bases left in between. CDR1 and CDR2 from the germline V gene are SEHNR and FQNEAQ (reference sequence). The CDR3 is made up of 16 amino acids. The protocol was immunoSEQ multiplex PCR, while the TCRdb copy is restricted to in-frame clones and leaves out a portion. The data show some 95,000 clones, over 80% seen once. This clonotype originated in a female donor with multiple sclerosis, enrolled in a pregnancy study. The material sequenced was peripheral blood, taken in the first trimester of pregnancy. This chain joins TRBV7-9 and TRBJ2-6; a possible D gene is TRBD1 (5 bases). CDR3: CASSSQVPSGANVLTF. CDR3 bases: TGTGCCAGCAGCTCACAGGTTCCCTCTGGGGCCAACGTCCTGACTTTC.